This T cell receptor (beta chain) was profiled in a study of blood T cell repertoires in COVID-19. Study information: The United States, Italy and Spain provided the acute and convalescent COVID-19 samples. In each case, the material was cDNA or gDNA derived from T cells, B-cell-depleted T cells, or PBMCs.

In this sample, this clone turned up many times. V dropped 7 bases and J dropped 8 bases, with 14 bases sitting between them. This CDR3 has 13 residues. The method was immunoSEQ multiplex PCR; TCRdb's version includes in-frame clones alone and lacks a portion of them. The data contain more than 300,000 clones, about 87% of them singletons. Sequencing was carried out using peripheral blood. The source of this sequence is a woman aged 25 to 39 with COVID-19, enrolled during active disease. The V call is TRBV12-3 or TRBV12-4, the J call TRBJ1-4; D may be TRBD1 (6 bases). The CDR3 bases are TGTGCCAGCACCAGGGGAGCGGTAGAAAAACTGTTTTTT. It translates to CASTRGAVEKLFF.